One sample yielded the 11 T cell receptor beta chains listed below, sequenced in a study of T cells in Graves' hyperthyroidism and ophthalmopathy. Amplification of TCR beta CDR3 regions was performed using RNA transcripts as template. When the TCR CDR3 underwent first-round RT-PCR, the HTBI primer set was used. Using its own MiXCR run on the multiplex PCR reads, TCRdb lists one record per CDR3 protein. Altogether roughly 570,000 distinct CDR3 sequences are present, roughly 14% being singletons, with the ten largest covering about 7%. Input material: blood. These receptors were taken from a woman aged 30 to 39 with Graves' hyperthyroidism.

This clonotype was found a few times. The chain has TRBV6-1 and TRBJ1-2, with a possible D match to TRBD1 (6 bases). Trimming removed 5 bases from V and 4 bases from J, with 11 bases in between. This CDR3 contains 13 residues. From germline, CDR1 is MNHNS and CDR2 SASEGT. DNA for the CDR3: TGTGCCAGCAGTAAGACGGACAGCTATGGCTACACCTTC. This encodes CASSKTDSYGYTF.

This clonotype was seen more than once but under ten times. CDR3 in amino acids: CSAGRMNTEAFF. The CDR3 nucleotides read TGCAGTGCCGGACGGATGAACACTGAAGCTTTCTTT. This rearrangement joins TRBV20-1 to TRBJ1-1; D gene ambiguous. The CDR3 is 12 amino acids. The germline gives CDR1 DFQATT, CDR2 SNEGSKA (reference sequence). With 6 bases removed from V and 0 bases from J, the gap between germline ends came to 8 bases.

At least ten counts were recorded for this clonotype. This sequence joins TRBV30 and TRBJ2-1; 7 bases line up with TRBD2. The CDR3 runs to 15 residues. Germline CDR1 is GTSNPN and CDR2 is SVGIG (reference sequence). The ends lost 2 bases at V and 0 bases at J; junction bases unmatched: 4. CDR3 residues: CAWSRGLDSYNEQFF. CDR3 DNA: TGTGCCTGGAGTCGAGGACTAGACTCCTACAATGAGCAGTTCTTC.

This clonotype occurred a few times. This chain links TRBV20-1 with TRBJ2-6, with no clear D. Germline CDR1 reads DFQATT; CDR2 reads SNEGSKA (reference sequence). The CDR3 extends over 16 amino acids. With 5 bases removed from V and 0 bases from J, the gap between germline ends came to 14 bases. Here the CDR3 reads CSAPTISLSGANVLTF. CDR3 bases: TGCAGTGCTCCTACTATATCACTCTCTGGGGCCAACGTCCTGACTTTC.

The rearrangement uses TRBV3-1 and TRBJ1-2, with 8 bases that match TRBD1. Germline loops: CDR1 LGHDT, CDR2 YNNKEL (reference sequence). This CDR3 is built from 16 residues. V lost 2 bases to trimming and J lost 0 bases; unmatched junction nucleotides: 5. The CDR3 sequence: CASSQRTGIANYGYTF. CDR3 nucleotide sequence: TGTGCCAGCAGCCAAAGGACAGGGATAGCTAACTATGGCTACACCTTC.

The chain combines TRBV28 with TRBJ2-5; tentatively, D is TRBD1 (6 bases). Germline values: CDR1 MDHEN, CDR2 SYDVKM. CDR3 size: 13 residues. Trimming removed 6 bases at V and 4 bases at J, with 12 bases between. As DNA, the CDR3 is TGTGCCAGCAGAGAACAGGGCAGAGAGACCCAGTACTTC. It encodes CASREQGRETQYF.

This clonotype has more than one count but fewer than ten. V usage is TRBV12-3 or TRBV12-4 and J usage is TRBJ1-5; TRBD1 aligns across 12 bases. Losses at the gene ends were 4 bases for V and 3 bases for J; bases not matched to a gene: 1. The CDR3 covers 15 residues. The CDR3 loop reads CASSWGQGANQPQHF. The CDR3 DNA sequence: TGTGCCAGCAGTTGGGGACAGGGGGCCAATCAGCCCCAGCATTTT.

This clonotype appeared a few times. V and J are TRBV7-9 and TRBJ1-1, with 7 bases that match TRBD1. Germline CDR1 is SEHNR and CDR2 is FQNEAQ (reference sequence). The CDR3 runs to 17 residues. Trimming took 5 bases from V and 5 from J; bases not matched to a gene: 17. This chain's CDR3 is CASSPTPTGPGGTEAFF. Here the CDR3 DNA reads TGTGCCAGCAGCCCTACGCCGACAGGCCCAGGGGGAACTGAAGCTTTCTTT.

This clonotype was seen ten or more times. The CDR3 here is CASSLAREETQYF. The CDR3 DNA reads TGTGCCAGCAGCTTAGCGCGGGAAGAGACCCAGTACTTC. The rearrangement links TRBV7-6 to TRBJ2-5; D may be TRBD2 (5 bases). The CDR3 is 13 residues long. CDR1 and CDR2 from the germline V gene are SGHVS and FNYEAQ. Trimming removed 0 bases at V and 3 bases at J, with 5 bases between. Variable domain in full (rest from reference TRBV7-6 and TRBJ2-5): GAGVSQSPRYKVTKRGQDVALRCDPISGHVSLYWYRQALGQGPEFLTYFNYEAQQDKSGLPNDRFSAERPEGSISTLTIQRTEQRDSAMYRCASSLAREETQYFGPGTRLLVL.

This clonotype was counted at least ten times. The chain links TRBV29-1 to TRBJ2-3; TRBD1 or TRBD2 may be the D gene (6 bases each). The CDR3 extends over 13 amino acids. The V gene's germline CDR1 is SQVTM and CDR2 ANQGSEA. Between the trimmed V and J ends, which lost 4 bases and 6 bases, there was a span of 14 bases. The CDR3 is CSVGKTGRDTQYF. For the CDR3, the DNA is TGCAGCGTTGGCAAAACAGGGAGGGATACGCAGTATTTT.

The table lists this clonotype with a few counts. The rearrangement uses TRBV20-1 and TRBJ2-3; TRBD2 aligns across 9 bases. There are 15 residues in the CDR3. J was trimmed by 2 bases and V by 5 bases; bases with no gene match: 8. Germline CDR1 reads DFQATT; CDR2 reads SNEGSKA (reference sequence). The CDR3 reads CSAGVPGLATDTQYF. The CDR3 DNA is TGCAGTGCTGGGGTCCCGGGACTAGCCACAGATACGCAGTATTTT.